The rows below give T cell receptor beta chains drawn from one sample of a study of OX40 agonist ivuxolimab in advanced cancers. Produced via immunoSEQ multiplex PCR; TCRdb's table is partial and in-frame only. The table records around 34,000 clones, around four fifths of them present only once. Here the sequenced sample was CD4+ or CD8+ T cells sorted from blood, taken in a trial of the OX40 agonist ivuxolimab. Receptors were obtained from an adult with an advanced solid tumor such as melanoma, head and neck, liver or kidney cancer. Each CDR3 is given with its conserved first and last residue. D genes are given only for firm matches.

cdr3_aa j_call d_call v_call
CARSKAGQETQYF TRBJ2-5 - TRBV2
CASRGGWGENEKLFF TRBJ1-4 - TRBV5-1
CASSGGQAFRLEQYF TRBJ2-7 - TRBV5-5
CASSQAWGERDYTF TRBJ1-2 - TRBV4-1
CASSFFRAGGRTGELFF TRBJ2-2 TRBD2 TRBV5-6
CASSLQGPNGYTF TRBJ1-2 - TRBV19
CASSPLGTGGTANEKLFF TRBJ1-4 TRBD1 TRBV18
CASSLRAVSYNEQFF TRBJ2-1 - TRBV28
CASPGQDQETQYF TRBJ2-5 TRBD1 TRBV7-9
CASSETPGAGNTIYF TRBJ1-3 - TRBV6-1
CASGPGEGPNQPQHF TRBJ1-5 - TRBV9
CASSRTQGQRNTEAFF TRBJ1-1 TRBD1 TRBV28
CASSRPPGQGLNEQFF TRBJ2-1 TRBD1 TRBV7-9
CASTFSGASTDTQYF TRBJ2-3 TRBD2 TRBV4-1